The clone carrying this TCR beta chain was seen once. This entry is derived from a study of shared clonotypes between healthy human individuals. Several immunoSEQ plates held equal portions of the genomic DNA taken from each subset. Using immunoSEQ multiplex PCR, the repertoire was profiled, and TCRdb retains in-frame clones only, with some absent. Of 2 million to 3 million clones in the sample, 93% are singletons; the top ten hold about 0.34%. The sequenced sample consisted of naive CD4+ T cells from PBMCs. Subset given: CD45RA+ positively selected. This clonotype was obtained from a man aged 18 to 30 in good health. Some clones in this sample may be carry-over from other donors' samples.

CDR3 sequence reads: CASSYSGSYEQYF. Here the CDR3 DNA reads TGTGCCAGCAGTTATAGCGGGTCTTACGAGCAGTACTTC. The V and J genes are TRBV2 and TRBJ2-7; 7 bases are shared with TRBD2. Germline loops: CDR1 SNHLY, CDR2 FYNNEI. J was trimmed by 4 bases and V by 5 bases; bases with no gene match: 5. CDR3 length: 13 amino acids. The full variable domain, completed using reference TRBV2 and TRBJ2-7, is EPEVTQTPSHQVTQMGQEVILRCVPISNHLYFYWYRQILGQKVEFLVSFYNNEISEKSEIFDDQFSVERPDGSNFTLKIRSTKLEDSAMYFCASSYSGSYEQYFGPGTRLTVT.